This T cell receptor (beta chain) was documented in a study of blood T cell repertoires in COVID-19. Overall study: Sites across the United States, Italy and Spain contributed samples from acute and convalescent COVID-19. The cDNA or gDNA used as material had been derived from T cells, B-cell-depleted T cells, or PBMCs.

The trim removed 3 bases at V and 1 base at J, leaving 1 base unmatched. The CDR3 is 15 amino acids. From germline, CDR1 is MRHNA and CDR2 SNTAGT. In its sample, this clone ranks as medium-sized. Repertoires were generated with immunoSEQ multiplex PCR, while TCRdb's copy carries only in-frame clones and drops some. The sample carries 35,000 to 40,000 clones, roughly 90% recorded once. Sequences were obtained from peripheral blood. The receptor was derived from a man between 65 and 85 years old with acute or convalescent COVID-19. The gene calls are TRBV6-4 and TRBJ2-3, with 10 bases matching TRBD1. This CDR3 is CASSEGTGGTDTQYF. The CDR3, as DNA: TGTGCCAGCAGTGAAGGGACAGGGGGCACAGATACGCAGTATTTT.